The 21 T cell receptor beta chains below all came from one sample that was sequenced in a study of cytomegalovirus exposure and HLA in healthy donors. The PCR used 60 Vbeta and 13 Jbeta primers. Clones were sequenced by immunoSEQ multiplex PCR, and TCRdb holds only the in-frame ones, with some missing. The sample lists 120,000 or so clones; over 9.5% were seen once. The sample consisted of PBMCs. The receptors were sampled from a woman aged 18-30 years in good health and CMV-seropositive.

The chain employs TRBV7-8 and TRBJ2-7, with D unresolved. This CDR3 has 14 amino acids. Germline lookup yields CDR1 SGHVS and CDR2 FQNEAQ. The V end was cut by 1 base, the J end by 0 bases, with 7 bases between. CDR3 loop: CASSLGYISYEQYF. CDR3 bases: TGTGCCAGCAGCTTAGGGTACATCTCCTACGAGCAGTACTTC.

CDR3: CASSESKGVQSLQETQYF. The CDR3 coding sequence is TGTGCCAGCAGTGAATCGAAAGGGGTCCAATCTCTCCAAGAGACCCAGTACTTC. The chain employs TRBV25-1 and TRBJ2-5; perhaps TRBD1 as D (5 bases). Looked up from germline, CDR1 is MGHDK and CDR2 is SYGVNS. The CDR3 loop spans 18 amino acids. V lost 1 base and J lost 1, with 19 bases in between.

The chain carries TRBV7-9 and TRBJ2-6; TRBD1 might be the D (5 bases). The CDR3 contains 17 residues. Germline CDR1 and CDR2: SEHNR and FQNEAQ (reference sequence). Trimming removed 0 bases at V and 2 bases at J, with 11 bases between. DNA for the CDR3: TGTGCCAGCAGCTTAGCAGACAGTGACCCTGGGGCCAACGTCCTGACTTTC. It is translated as CASSLADSDPGANVLTF.

The CDR3 here is CASSPASREGFF. The CDR3 DNA follows: TGTGCCAGCAGCCCTGCATCCCGCGAGGGGTTCTTC. The chain couples TRBV11-3 to TRBJ2-1; D is perhaps TRBD2 (5 bases). Trimming stripped 5 bases from V and 15 bases from J, with 17 bases between. This CDR3 contains 12 residues. Germline CDR1 and CDR2: SGHNT and YENEEA.

The chain's CDR3 is CSVADRRGSGNTIYF. CDR3 DNA sequence: TGCAGCGTCGCGGACCGCAGGGGTTCCGGAAACACCATATATTTT. This chain connects TRBV29-1 to TRBJ1-3; weak D call: TRBD1 (6 bases). This CDR3 has 15 residues. Per the germline V gene, CDR1 is SQVTM and CDR2 is ANQGSEA. Trimming pared 6 bases from V and 4 bases from J, leaving 19 bases between. Full variable domain (rest looked up from reference TRBV29-1 and TRBJ1-3): SAVISQKPSRDICQRGTSLTIQCQVDSQVTMMFWYRQQPGQSLTLIATANQGSEATYESGFVIDKFPISRPNLTFSTLTVSNMSPEDSSIYLCSVADRRGSGNTIYFGEGSWLTVV.

V gene TRBV28 combines with J gene TRBJ2-7; maybe TRBD1 (6 bases). From germline, CDR1 is MDHEN and CDR2 SYDVKM. This CDR3 is built from 14 residues. The germline V and J ends were trimmed by 3 bases and 5 bases, with 14 bases remaining between them. In nucleotides, the CDR3 is TGTGCCAGCAGTTTGCAACAGGGTTCCGACGAGCAGTACTTC. Protein sequence: CASSLQQGSDEQYF.

A few counts support this clone. This chain uses TRBV10-2 with TRBJ1-1; D is uncertain. Trimming took 7 bases from V and 4 from J, leaving 13 bases between them. The CDR3 spans 13 residues. Per germline, CDR1 WSHSY and CDR2 SAAADI. This chain's CDR3 is CASTDRVITEAFF. CDR3 bases: TGCGCCAGCACCGACCGGGTAATCACTGAAGCTTTCTTT.

The chain is built from TRBV5-4 and TRBJ2-1, with 7 bases identical to TRBD2. The CDR3 is made up of 17 amino acids. V lost 4 bases, J lost 5 bases, and 15 bases stayed unmatched. Germline V gene sequence: CDR1 SGHNT, CDR2 YYREEE (reference sequence). The CDR3 DNA reads TGTGCCAGCAGCCTATTAGCCGGGGGAGGGTATAACAATGAGCAGTTCTTC. This translates into CASSLLAGGGYNNEQFF.

The gene calls are TRBV5-1 and TRBJ2-7, with TRBD1 matching 7 bases. This CDR3 has 15 residues. Germline V CDR1 and CDR2: SGHRS, YFSETQ. With V trimmed by 4 bases and J by 3 bases, 10 bases remained unmatched. CDR3 protein: CASSQQGMVNYEQYF. As DNA, the CDR3 is TGCGCCAGCAGCCAACAGGGGATGGTTAACTACGAGCAGTACTTC.

The V and J genes are TRBV27 and TRBJ1-4, with 7 positions matching TRBD1. With V trimmed by 11 bases and J by 7 bases, 19 bases remained unmatched. The CDR3 is 16 amino acids. Germline lookup yields CDR1 MNHEY and CDR2 SMNVEV (reference sequence). The CDR3 nucleotides read TGTGCCCCTAGAACACACAGGGGACCGAGAGTTGAAAAACTGTTTTTT. Translating gives CAPRTHRGPRVEKLFF. Looking up the rest from reference TRBV27 and TRBJ1-4 gives the full variable domain: EAQVTQNPRYLITVTGKKLTVTCSQNMNHEYMSWYRQDPGLGLRQIYYSMNVEVTDKGDVPEGYKVSRKEKRNFPLILESPSPNQTSLYFCAPRTHRGPRVEKLFFGSGTQLSVL.

V is TRBV19 and J is TRBJ1-5; D ambiguous. Trimming left V 6 bases short and J 2 bases short, with 11 bases between. Per germline, CDR1 LNHDA and CDR2 SQIVND (reference sequence). There are 14 residues in the CDR3. The CDR3 DNA reads TGTGCCAGTAGATTCACTGGTGGCAATCAGCCCCAGCATTTT. Protein sequence: CASRFTGGNQPQHF.

The V gene is TRBV13, the J gene TRBJ1-1; TRBD1 is a possible D gene (6 bases). The germline gives CDR1 PRHDT, CDR2 FYEKMQ (reference sequence). The CDR3 covers 12 residues. V was shortened by 2 bases and J by 5 bases, with 6 bases between the two germline ends. Written as DNA, the CDR3 is TGTGCCAGCAGCTTAAGGGGGACTGAAGCTTTCTTT. It translates to CASSLRGTEAFF.

This chain joins TRBV18 and TRBJ1-3; possibly TRBD1 for D (6 bases). V was clipped by 3 bases and J by 0 bases, with 15 bases between them. Germline V lookup: CDR1 KGHSH, CDR2 LQKENI. The CDR3 runs to 17 residues. The CDR3 nucleotides are TGTGCCAGCTCACCGTTGGCAGGGGAACTCTCTGGAAACACCATATATTTT. Its translation is CASSPLAGELSGNTIYF.

The genes are TRBV29-1 and TRBJ1-5, with TRBD1 identical over 12 bases. The CDR3 is 13 residues long. V gave up 5 bases and J gave up 7 bases; unmatched junction bases: 3. The germline gives CDR1 SQVTM, CDR2 ANQGSEA. DNA of the CDR3: TGCAGCGTTAGGGGGACAGGGGGCCAGCCCCAGCATTTT. This sequence encodes CSVRGTGGQPQHF.

This clone was observed a handful of times. The chain recombines TRBV5-4 with TRBJ2-3; D possibly corresponds to TRBD2 (6 bases). V lost 5 bases and J 5 bases, leaving 12 bases between the germline ends. CDR1 and CDR2 from the germline V gene are SGHNT and YYREEE (reference sequence). This CDR3 has 13 amino acids. In DNA form, the CDR3 reads TGTGCCAGCAGTTCGGGACTCAGAGATACGCAGTATTTT. Protein: CASSSGLRDTQYF.

J is TRBJ1-5 and V is TRBV23-1, with D perhaps matching TRBD1 (5 bases). TRBV23-1 is an ORF, with its function uncertain. The CDR3 runs 14 residues. Between the trimmed V and J ends, which lost 4 bases and 4 bases, there was a span of 11 bases. The CDR3 DNA reads as TGCGCCAGCAGTCTCAGGGTAAGGAATCAGCCCCAGCATTTT. It codes for CASSLRVRNQPQHF.

The sample holds a few counts of this clone. The V gene is TRBV9, the J gene TRBJ2-7, with 9 bases aligning to TRBD1. This CDR3 spans 15 amino acids. V lost 2 bases and J lost 3; bases outside the gene matches: 6. CDR1 and CDR2 (germline): SGDLS, YYNGEE. Written as DNA, the CDR3 is TGTGCCAGCAGCGTTTCGCCGGGACAGGGCTACGAGCAGTACTTC. Translating it yields CASSVSPGQGYEQYF.

With respect to this clone: The junction and the germline gene differ at one end; a read error may be behind it. The chain uses TRBV15 and TRBJ2-5; weak D call: TRBD1 (6 bases). Germline CDR1 and CDR2: LNHNV and YYDKDF (reference sequence). CDR3 length: 16 residues. CDR3 sequence reads: CATSRGDNQLQGTQYF. The CDR3 DNA reads TGTGCCACCAGCAGAGGGGACAATCAACTTCAAGGGACCCAGTACTTC.

This sequence joins TRBV5-1 and TRBJ2-7; 7 nucleotides agree with TRBD2. V gave up 0 bases and J gave up 2 bases; unmatched junction bases: 5. The CDR3 sequence is 15 residues long. CDR1 SGHRS and CDR2 YFSETQ come from the germline V gene. The CDR3 DNA is TGCGCCAGCAGCTTGGACGGCGGGAGTACCTACGAGCAGTACTTC. Amino acid sequence: CASSLDGGSTYEQYF.

This chain links TRBV2 with TRBJ1-5, with TRBD1 identical over 7 bases. The J segment lost 0 bases and the V segment lost 8 bases, leaving 10 bases of the junction unmatched. This CDR3 spans 16 amino acids. CDR1 and CDR2 from the germline V gene are SNHLY and FYNNEI. CDR3 amino acids: CASEQTGTLSNQPQHF. The CDR3 DNA reads as TGTGCCAGCGAGCAGACAGGGACCCTTAGCAATCAGCCCCAGCATTTT.

This clone was picked up a small number of times. The chain couples TRBV29-1 to TRBJ1-2; D unclear. Germline CDR1 reads SQVTM; CDR2 reads ANQGSEA. V was clipped by 4 bases and J by 1 base, with 10 bases between them. This CDR3 has 13 residues. The CDR3 region has the DNA TGCAGCGTTGTGGCCTTATTTAACTATGGCTACACCTTC. Protein product: CSVVALFNYGYTF.